This T cell receptor (beta chain) was documented in a study of cytomegalovirus exposure and HLA in healthy donors. Study details: Drawn from HLA-typed donors, approximately 85 million unique TCRs were held in an early data release.

It was with 60 Vbeta and 13 Jbeta primers that the PCR ran. TCRdb keeps only in-frame clones here, not all; method: immunoSEQ multiplex PCR. The sample carries around 150,000 clones, around 86% recorded once. As regards this clone: Its antigen remains unknown.

The CDR3 consists of 14 residues. Trimming cost V 5 bases and J 9 bases, with 17 bases left between them. From germline, CDR1 is MNHEY and CDR2 SMNVEV (reference sequence). Overall study findings and caveats: Per a prior analysis, the majority of TCR beta V segments were productive roughly 87% or roughly 30% of the time. Sequencing depth across donors, presence/absence analyses assumed, was roughly uniform. In a later analysis, TCR beta V- and J-gene trimming showed a link to a missense DCLRE1C variant.

V usage is TRBV27 and J usage is TRBJ2-1, with a weak D call TRBD2 (5 bases). The sequenced sample consisted of PBMCs. This receptor was obtained from a human donor in good health. The CDR3 nucleotides are TGTGCCAGCAGTCCAACCCGGGCTAGCCTTGAGCAGTTCTTC. Its protein is CASSPTRASLEQFF.